This T cell receptor beta chain was recovered during a study of cytomegalovirus exposure and HLA in healthy donors. At the level of the study: The same platform as the 500 to 700 first-cohort repertoires was used for the 100 to 150 validation repertoires, a later analysis reported.

With regard to this clone: Its antigen is unknown.

Measured with immunoSEQ multiplex PCR; TCRdb has only the in-frame clones, and not every one. The sample consists of about 160,000 clones, 86% of them appearing once. Study-level findings and limits: Accounts indicate the classifier identified cytomegalovirus status with strong specificity and sensitivity.

The donors were part of the validation cohort of 120 or so subjects. That cohort was separate from the first cohort, which comprised some 670 subjects. Per the germline V gene, CDR1 is LNHDA and CDR2 is SQIVND (reference sequence). J was trimmed by 0 bases and V by 9 bases; bases with no gene match: 10. The CDR3 length is 16 residues. Sequences were obtained from PBMCs. The chain recombines TRBV19 with TRBJ2-1; 8 bases are a match to TRBD1. The TCR sequence derives from a woman in her 30s in good health and CMV-seronegative. The CDR3 protein is CASDRGLSSSYNEQFF. CDR3 in DNA: TGTGCCAGCGACAGGGGCCTATCAAGCTCCTACAATGAGCAGTTCTTC. The full variable domain, in which reference TRBV19 and TRBJ2-1 provide the parts outside the CDR3, is DGGITQSPKYLFRKEGQNVTLSCEQNLNHDAMYWYRQDPGQGLRLIYYSQIVNDFQKGDIAEGYSVSREKKESFPLTVTSAQKNPTAFYLCASDRGLSSSYNEQFFGPGTRLTVL.